The T cell receptor beta chain under discussion was sequenced for a study of response to subunit inactivated influenza vaccine. General observations from the study: A suggestion made by the authors is that each seasonal influenza vaccination recruits few new T cells.

TCRdb reprocessed the RT-PCR reads with MiXCR, giving one entry per CDR3 protein. The table shows fewer than 600,000 distinct CDR3 sequences, with around 7.9% occurring only once. With respect to this clonotype: The antigen remains undetermined.

The V and J ends lost 6 bases and 5 bases respectively, with 22 bases between them. Germline V gene data show CDR1 as MNHEY and CDR2 as SMNVEV (reference sequence). The CDR3 is 16 residues long. This sample comprised PBMCs from blood, obtained roughly 24 months after vaccination. This chain links TRBV27 with TRBJ2-5, with D perhaps given as TRBD1 or TRBD2 (5 bases each). The receptor's source is a man between 50 and 69 years old who received an inactivated influenza vaccine. Written as DNA, the CDR3 is TGTGCCAGCAGCCCCCTGAGGGCAGGGTCGAGGGAGACCCAGTACTTC. Translating it yields CASSPLRAGSRETQYF.